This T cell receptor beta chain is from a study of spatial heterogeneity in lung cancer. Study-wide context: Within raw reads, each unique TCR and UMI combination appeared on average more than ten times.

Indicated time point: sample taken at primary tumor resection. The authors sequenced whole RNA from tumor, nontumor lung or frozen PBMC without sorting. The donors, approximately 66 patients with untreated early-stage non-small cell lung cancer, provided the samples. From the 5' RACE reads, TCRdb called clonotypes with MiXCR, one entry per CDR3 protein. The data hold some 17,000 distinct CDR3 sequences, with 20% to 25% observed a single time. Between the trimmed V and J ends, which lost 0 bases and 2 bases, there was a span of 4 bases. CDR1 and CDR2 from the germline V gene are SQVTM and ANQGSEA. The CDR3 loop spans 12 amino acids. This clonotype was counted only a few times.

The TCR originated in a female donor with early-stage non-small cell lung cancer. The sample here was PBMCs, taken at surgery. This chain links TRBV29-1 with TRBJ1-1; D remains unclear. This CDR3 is CSVEEGNTEAFF. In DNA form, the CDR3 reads TGCAGCGTTGAAGAGGGTAACACTGAAGCTTTCTTT.